A selection of T cell receptor beta chains follows, all from one sample in a study of CD8 T cells in ankylosing spondylitis. A single record per CDR3 protein comes from TCRdb applying MiXCR to the 5' RACE reads. The data hold approximately 200,000 distinct CDR3 sequences, with about 13% observed a single time. The sample taken for sequencing was blood, either unsorted or a sorted T cell fraction (not recorded which). These receptors were taken from a male donor with ankylosing spondylitis or in good health (not recorded which). The CDR3 runs from the conserved cysteine through the conserved F or W.

J gene: TRBJ2-1; V gene: TRBV7-2; CDR3 protein: CASSLAPPTSGSLGEQFF
J gene: TRBJ2-3; V gene: TRBV20-1; CDR3 protein: CSAHFGDTQYF
J gene: TRBJ2-1; V gene: TRBV2; CDR3 protein: CAIISNLDNEQFF
J gene: TRBJ2-3; V gene: TRBV6-5; CDR3 protein: CASSSAGGWGTDTQYF
J gene: TRBJ2-1; V gene: TRBV4-2; CDR3 protein: CASSQRTSGSHNEQFF
J gene: TRBJ2-1; V gene: TRBV7-9; CDR3 protein: CASSFAASGSNEQFF
J gene: TRBJ2-3; V gene: TRBV13; CDR3 protein: CASSLGLFQEPSTDTQYF
J gene: TRBJ1-1; V gene: TRBV12-3/TRBV12-4; CDR3 protein: CASSPGHREAFF
J gene: TRBJ2-7; V gene: TRBV27; CDR3 protein: CASGRYEQYF
J gene: TRBJ2-1; V gene: TRBV2; CDR3 protein: CASSEPLAGPIVGEQFF
J gene: TRBJ2-5; V gene: TRBV12-3/TRBV12-4; CDR3 protein: CASSLIGTSGSETQYF
J gene: TRBJ1-1; V gene: TRBV29-1; CDR3 protein: CSADRVNTEAFF
J gene: TRBJ2-3; V gene: TRBV9; CDR3 protein: CASSERAGGLTDTQYF
J gene: TRBJ2-7; V gene: TRBV30; CDR3 protein: CAWRGTGAYEQYF
J gene: TRBJ2-5; V gene: TRBV5-1; CDR3 protein: CASSFREAGETQYF
J gene: TRBJ2-5; V gene: TRBV6-2/TRBV6-3; CDR3 protein: CASSYKLAGGAAETQYF
J gene: TRBJ2-2; V gene: TRBV20-1; CDR3 protein: CSAGDLHTGELFF
J gene: TRBJ2-7; V gene: TRBV27; CDR3 protein: CASSLTVFDEQYF
J gene: TRBJ1-1; V gene: TRBV9; CDR3 protein: CASTRARRGLFF
J gene: TRBJ2-3; V gene: TRBV6-1; CDR3 protein: CASSPRLAVPTDTQYF
J gene: TRBJ1-5; V gene: TRBV7-8; CDR3 protein: CASSLERDRGQPQHF
J gene: TRBJ2-1; V gene: TRBV7-2; CDR3 protein: CASSAPMGGPGGEQFF
J gene: TRBJ2-2; V gene: TRBV19; CDR3 protein: CASKEEGIVTGELFF
J gene: TRBJ2-1; V gene: TRBV11-2; CDR3 protein: CASSQPPNEQFF
J gene: TRBJ2-7; V gene: TRBV7-2; CDR3 protein: CASSLTLIHEQYF
J gene: TRBJ2-3; V gene: TRBV5-6; CDR3 protein: CASSLESAPDTQYF